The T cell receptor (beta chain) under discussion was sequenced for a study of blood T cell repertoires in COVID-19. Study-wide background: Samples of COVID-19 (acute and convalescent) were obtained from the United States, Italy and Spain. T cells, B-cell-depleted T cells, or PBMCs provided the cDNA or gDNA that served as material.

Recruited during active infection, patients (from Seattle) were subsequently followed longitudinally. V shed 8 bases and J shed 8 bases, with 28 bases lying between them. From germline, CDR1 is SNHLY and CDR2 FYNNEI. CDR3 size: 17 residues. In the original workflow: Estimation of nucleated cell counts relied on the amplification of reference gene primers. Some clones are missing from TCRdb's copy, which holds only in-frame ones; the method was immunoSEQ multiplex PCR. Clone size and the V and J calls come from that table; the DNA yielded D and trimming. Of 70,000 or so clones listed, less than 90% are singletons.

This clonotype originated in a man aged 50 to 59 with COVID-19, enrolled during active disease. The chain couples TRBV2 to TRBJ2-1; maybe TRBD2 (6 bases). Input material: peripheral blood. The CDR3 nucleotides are TGTGCCAGCTCGACTAGGGCCCTCCCGGAGGAGGGCGATGAGCAGTTCTTC. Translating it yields CASSTRALPEEGDEQFF.